This is a list of T cell receptor beta chains from one sample in a study of blood T cell repertoires in COVID-19. The method was immunoSEQ multiplex PCR; TCRdb's version includes in-frame clones alone and lacks a portion of them. The table shows under 200,000 clones, with about 86% occurring only once. Sequenced material: peripheral blood. These receptors originate from a woman aged 55 to 70 with COVID-19, enrolled during active disease. Each CDR3 is given with its conserved first and last residue. The D gene is left open where the match is weak.

d_gene: TRBD1; j_gene: TRBJ1-5; v_gene: TRBV6-2/TRBV6-3; CDR3aa: CASSYVGTGGQHF; CDR3nt: TGTGCCAGCAGTTACGTAGGGACAGGAGGCCAGCATTTT
d_gene: .; j_gene: TRBJ2-1; v_gene: TRBV9; CDR3aa: CASSALLGAEQFF; CDR3nt: TGTGCCAGCAGCGCACTTCTAGGGGCCGAGCAGTTCTTC
d_gene: .; j_gene: TRBJ1-4; v_gene: TRBV7-9; CDR3aa: CASSLEGSGGGEKLFF; CDR3nt: TGTGCCAGCAGCTTAGAAGGTTCGGGGGGAGGTGAAAAACTGTTTTTT
d_gene: TRBD1; j_gene: TRBJ1-1; v_gene: TRBV5-1; CDR3aa: CASSLSQGASVSTEAFF; CDR3nt: TGCGCCAGCAGCTTGTCACAGGGGGCCTCAGTAAGTACTGAAGCTTTCTTT
d_gene: TRBD1; j_gene: TRBJ1-5; v_gene: TRBV6-1; CDR3aa: CASSELDRVDQPQHF; CDR3nt: TGTGCCAGCAGTGAACTCGACAGGGTGGATCAGCCCCAGCATTTT
d_gene: .; j_gene: TRBJ2-1; v_gene: TRBV7-3; CDR3aa: CASSLTDEQFF; CDR3nt: TGTGCCAGCAGCTTAACCGATGAGCAGTTCTTC
d_gene: TRBD1; j_gene: TRBJ1-2; v_gene: TRBV6-2/TRBV6-3; CDR3aa: CASSSRGQGGVGYTF; CDR3nt: TGTGCCAGCAGTTCCCGTGGACAGGGGGGCGTAGGCTACACCTTC
d_gene: .; j_gene: TRBJ2-7; v_gene: TRBV10-3; CDR3aa: CAISETPVSSYEQYF; CDR3nt: TGTGCCATCAGTGAAACGCCTGTCAGCTCCTACGAGCAGTACTTC
d_gene: TRBD1; j_gene: TRBJ1-3; v_gene: TRBV5-4; CDR3aa: CASSSQQGATNTIYF; CDR3nt: TGTGCCAGCAGCTCCCAACAGGGGGCTACAAACACCATATATTTT
d_gene: TRBD2; j_gene: TRBJ2-7; v_gene: TRBV7-3; CDR3aa: CASSLAGGPYEQYF; CDR3nt: TGTGCCAGCAGCTTAGCGGGAGGGCCCTACGAGCAGTACTTC
d_gene: .; j_gene: TRBJ1-4; v_gene: TRBV24-1; CDR3aa: CATSDSQGFGEKLFF; CDR3nt: TGTGCCACCAGTGATTCGCAGGGATTTGGTGAAAAACTGTTTTTT
d_gene: TRBD2; j_gene: TRBJ2-1; v_gene: TRBV5-1; CDR3aa: CASSGPTSGSVNEQFF; CDR3nt: TGCGCCAGCAGCGGCCCGACTAGCGGGAGTGTAAATGAGCAGTTCTTC